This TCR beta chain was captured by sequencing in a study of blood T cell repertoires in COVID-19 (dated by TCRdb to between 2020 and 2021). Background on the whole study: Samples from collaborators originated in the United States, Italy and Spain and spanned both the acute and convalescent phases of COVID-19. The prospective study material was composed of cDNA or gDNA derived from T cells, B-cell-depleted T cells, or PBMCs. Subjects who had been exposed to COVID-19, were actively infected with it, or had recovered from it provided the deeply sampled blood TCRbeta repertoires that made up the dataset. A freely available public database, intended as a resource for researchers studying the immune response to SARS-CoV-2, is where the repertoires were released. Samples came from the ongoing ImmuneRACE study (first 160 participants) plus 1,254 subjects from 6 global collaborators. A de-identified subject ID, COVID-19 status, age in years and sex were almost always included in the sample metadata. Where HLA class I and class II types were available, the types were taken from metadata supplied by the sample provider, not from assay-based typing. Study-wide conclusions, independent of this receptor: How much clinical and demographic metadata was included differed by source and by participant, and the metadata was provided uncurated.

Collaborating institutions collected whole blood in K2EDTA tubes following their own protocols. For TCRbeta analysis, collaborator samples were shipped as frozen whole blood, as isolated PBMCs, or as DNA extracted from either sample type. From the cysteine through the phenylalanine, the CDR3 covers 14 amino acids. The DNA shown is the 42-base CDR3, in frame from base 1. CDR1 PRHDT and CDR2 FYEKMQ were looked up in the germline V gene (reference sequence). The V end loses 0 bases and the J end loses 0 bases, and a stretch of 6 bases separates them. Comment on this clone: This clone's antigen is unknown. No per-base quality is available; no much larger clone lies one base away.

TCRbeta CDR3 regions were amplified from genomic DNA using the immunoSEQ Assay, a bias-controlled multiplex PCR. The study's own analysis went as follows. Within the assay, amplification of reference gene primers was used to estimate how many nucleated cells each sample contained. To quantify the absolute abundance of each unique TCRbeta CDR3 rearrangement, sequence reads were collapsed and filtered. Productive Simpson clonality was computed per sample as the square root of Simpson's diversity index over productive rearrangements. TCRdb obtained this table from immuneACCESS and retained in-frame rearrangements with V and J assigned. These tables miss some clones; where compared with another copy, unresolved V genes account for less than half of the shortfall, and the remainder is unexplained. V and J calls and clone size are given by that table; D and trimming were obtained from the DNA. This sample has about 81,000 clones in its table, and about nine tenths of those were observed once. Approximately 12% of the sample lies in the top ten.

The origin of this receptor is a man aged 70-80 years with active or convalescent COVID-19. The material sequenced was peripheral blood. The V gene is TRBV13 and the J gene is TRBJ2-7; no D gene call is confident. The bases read TGTGCCAGCAGCTTAGGGCTCAGCTCCTACGAGCAGTACTTC. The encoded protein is CASSLGLSSYEQYF.